The T cell receptor beta chain described here comes from a study of early T cells in non-severe SARS-CoV-2 infection. Overall study: Sequencing targeted bulk RNA from unsorted whole blood, leaving chains unpaired.

Losses at the gene ends were 4 bases for V and 4 bases for J; bases not matched to a gene: 6. Germline CDR1 reads KGHSH; CDR2 reads LQKENI. This CDR3 comprises 15 residues. At least ten counts were recorded for this clonotype. TCRdb ran MiXCR on the 5' RACE reads and lists one entry per CDR3 protein. The repertoire includes roughly 55,000 distinct CDR3 sequences, 11% of them detected once, and roughly a tenth sits in the top ten. The receptor's source is an adult who was a healthcare worker with PCR-confirmed SARS-CoV-2 infection or an uninfected control (not recorded which). The sample was whole blood. This rearrangement joins TRBV18 to TRBJ2-2, with 7 bases that match TRBD1. Here the CDR3 reads CASSQRQGSTGELFF. The CDR3 bases are TGTGCCAGCTCACAACGACAGGGCTCCACCGGGGAGCTGTTTTTT.